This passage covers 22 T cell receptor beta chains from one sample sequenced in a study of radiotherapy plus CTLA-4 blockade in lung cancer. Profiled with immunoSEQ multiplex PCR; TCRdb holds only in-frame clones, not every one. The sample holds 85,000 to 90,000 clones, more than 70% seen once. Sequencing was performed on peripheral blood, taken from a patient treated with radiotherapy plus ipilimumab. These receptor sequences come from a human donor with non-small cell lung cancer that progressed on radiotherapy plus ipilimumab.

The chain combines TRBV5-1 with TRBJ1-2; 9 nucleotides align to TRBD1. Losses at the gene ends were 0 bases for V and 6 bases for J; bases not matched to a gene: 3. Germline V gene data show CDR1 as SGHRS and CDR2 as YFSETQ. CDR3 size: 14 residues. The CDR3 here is CASSLGGQGDGYTF. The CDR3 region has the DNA TGCGCCAGCAGCTTGGGGGGACAGGGAGATGGCTACACCTTC.

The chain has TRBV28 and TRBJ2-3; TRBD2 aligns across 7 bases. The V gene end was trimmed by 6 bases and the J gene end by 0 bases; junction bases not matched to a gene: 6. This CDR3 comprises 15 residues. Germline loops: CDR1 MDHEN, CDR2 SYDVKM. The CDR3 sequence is CASSPLGGSTDTQYF. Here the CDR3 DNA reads TGTGCCAGCAGCCCCCTGGGGGGGAGCACAGATACGCAGTATTTT.

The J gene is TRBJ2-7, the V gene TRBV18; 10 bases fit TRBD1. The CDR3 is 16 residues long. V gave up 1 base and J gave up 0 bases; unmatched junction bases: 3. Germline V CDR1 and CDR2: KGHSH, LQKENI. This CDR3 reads CASSPLGQGGSYEQYF. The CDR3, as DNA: TGTGCCAGCTCACCACTCGGACAGGGGGGCTCCTACGAGCAGTACTTC.

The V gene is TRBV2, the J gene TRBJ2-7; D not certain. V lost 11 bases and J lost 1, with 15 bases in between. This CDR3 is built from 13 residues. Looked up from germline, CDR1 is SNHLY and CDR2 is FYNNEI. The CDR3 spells CAADQRGSYEQYF. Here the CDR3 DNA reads TGTGCCGCGGATCAGCGAGGATCCTACGAGCAGTACTTC.

The DNA of the CDR3 is TGCGCCAGCAGCCAAGATACGTCAGGGGGGGCCTACGAGCAGTACTTC. It yields the protein CASSQDTSGGAYEQYF. The chain has TRBV4-3 and TRBJ2-7, with D perhaps assigned TRBD1 or TRBD2 (7 bases each). Trimming removed 0 bases at V and 2 bases at J, with 14 bases between. The germline CDR1 and CDR2 sequences are LGHNA and YSLEER. CDR3 length: 16 amino acids.

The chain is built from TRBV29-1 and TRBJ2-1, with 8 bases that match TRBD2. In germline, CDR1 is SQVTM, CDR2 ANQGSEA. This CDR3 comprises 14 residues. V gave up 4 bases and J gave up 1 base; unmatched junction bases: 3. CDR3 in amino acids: CSVGASGSYNEQFF. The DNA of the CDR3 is TGCAGCGTTGGGGCTAGCGGGTCCTACAATGAGCAGTTCTTC.

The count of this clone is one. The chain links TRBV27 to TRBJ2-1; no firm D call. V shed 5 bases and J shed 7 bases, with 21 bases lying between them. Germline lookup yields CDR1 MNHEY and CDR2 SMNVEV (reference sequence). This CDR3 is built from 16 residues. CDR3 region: CASSPGRLGTLNEQFF. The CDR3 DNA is TGTGCCAGCAGTCCCGGTCGGCTAGGCACCCTTAATGAGCAGTTCTTC.

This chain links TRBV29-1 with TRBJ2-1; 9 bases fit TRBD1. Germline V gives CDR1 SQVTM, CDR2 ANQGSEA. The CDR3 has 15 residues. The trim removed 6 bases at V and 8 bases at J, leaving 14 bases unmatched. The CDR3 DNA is TGCAGCGTGACCACCGGGACAGGGCGTCTCGATGAGCAGTTCTTC. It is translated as CSVTTGTGRLDEQFF.

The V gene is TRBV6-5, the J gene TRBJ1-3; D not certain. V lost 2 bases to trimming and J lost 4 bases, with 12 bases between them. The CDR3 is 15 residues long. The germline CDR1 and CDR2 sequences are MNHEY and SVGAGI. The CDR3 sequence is CASSYDPPGGNTIYF. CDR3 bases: TGTGCCAGCAGTTACGACCCCCCGGGGGGAAACACCATATATTTT.

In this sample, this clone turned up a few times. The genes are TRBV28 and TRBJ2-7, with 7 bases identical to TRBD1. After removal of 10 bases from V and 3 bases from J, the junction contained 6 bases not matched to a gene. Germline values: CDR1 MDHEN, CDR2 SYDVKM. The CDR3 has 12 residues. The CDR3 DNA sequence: TGTGCCACAGGACAGGCCAACTACGAGCAGTACTTC. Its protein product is CATGQANYEQYF.

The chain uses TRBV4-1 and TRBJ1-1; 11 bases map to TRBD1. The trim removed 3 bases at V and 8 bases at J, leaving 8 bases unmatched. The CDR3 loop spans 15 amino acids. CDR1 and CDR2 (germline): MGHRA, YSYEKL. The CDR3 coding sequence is TGCGCCAGCAGCCAGGCGGACAGGGGGCCCCCCGAAGCTTTCTTT. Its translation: CASSQADRGPPEAFF.

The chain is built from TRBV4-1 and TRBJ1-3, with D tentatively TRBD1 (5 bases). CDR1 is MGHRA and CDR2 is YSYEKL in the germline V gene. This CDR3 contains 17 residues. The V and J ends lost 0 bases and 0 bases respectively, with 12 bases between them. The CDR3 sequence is CASSQDLGTSSGNTIYF. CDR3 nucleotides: TGCGCCAGCAGCCAAGATTTGGGGACCTCCTCTGGAAACACCATATATTTT.

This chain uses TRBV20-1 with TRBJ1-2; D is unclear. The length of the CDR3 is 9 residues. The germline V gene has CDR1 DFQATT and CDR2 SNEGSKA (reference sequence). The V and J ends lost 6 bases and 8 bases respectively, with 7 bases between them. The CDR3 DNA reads TGCAGTGCCGGAGGGGGCTACACCTTC. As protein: CSAGGGYTF.

In DNA, the CDR3 is TGTGCCAGCAGTTTATCCACAGTGAGGGTAGTCCTAAACTATGGCTACACCTTC. Translating gives CASSLSTVRVVLNYGYTF. The chain couples TRBV27 to TRBJ1-2; no clear D. This CDR3 has 18 amino acids. Per germline, CDR1 MNHEY and CDR2 SMNVEV (reference sequence). Trimming shortened V by 0 bases and J by 2 bases, and 19 bases separated the two germline ends.

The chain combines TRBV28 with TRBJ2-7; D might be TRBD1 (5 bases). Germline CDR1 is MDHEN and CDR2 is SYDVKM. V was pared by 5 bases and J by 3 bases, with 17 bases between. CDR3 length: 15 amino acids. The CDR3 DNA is TGTGCCAGCAGTATCCCCAGGGAAGGGAACTACGAGCAGTACTTC. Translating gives CASSIPREGNYEQYF. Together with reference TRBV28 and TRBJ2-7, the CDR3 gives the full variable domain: DVKVTQSSRYLVKRTGEKVFLECVQDMDHENMFWYRQDPGLGLRLIYFSYDVKMKEKGDIPEGYSVSREKKERFSLILESASTNQTSMYLCASSIPREGNYEQYFGPGTRLTVT.

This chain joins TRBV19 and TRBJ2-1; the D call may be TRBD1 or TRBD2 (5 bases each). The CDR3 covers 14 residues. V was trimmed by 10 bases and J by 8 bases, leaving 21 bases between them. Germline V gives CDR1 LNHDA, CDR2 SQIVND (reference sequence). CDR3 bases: TGTGCCACCCTAGGGCGGGCCGGGGCCCATGAGCAGTTCTTC. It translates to CATLGRAGAHEQFF. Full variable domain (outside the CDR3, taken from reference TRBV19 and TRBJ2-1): DGGITQSPKYLFRKEGQNVTLSCEQNLNHDAMYWYRQDPGQGLRLIYYSQIVNDFQKGDIAEGYSVSREKKESFPLTVTSAQKNPTAFYLCATLGRAGAHEQFFGPGTRLTVL.

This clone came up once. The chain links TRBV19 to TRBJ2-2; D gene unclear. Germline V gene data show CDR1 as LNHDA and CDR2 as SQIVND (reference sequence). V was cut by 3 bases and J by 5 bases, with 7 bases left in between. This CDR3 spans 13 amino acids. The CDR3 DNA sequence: TGTGCCAGTAGTATCTCTGGGACCGGGGAGCTGTTTTTT. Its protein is CASSISGTGELFF.

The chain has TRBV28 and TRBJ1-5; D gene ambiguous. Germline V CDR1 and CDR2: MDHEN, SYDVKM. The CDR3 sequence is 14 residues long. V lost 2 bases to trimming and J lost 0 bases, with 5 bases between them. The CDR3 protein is CASSLPYSNQPQHF. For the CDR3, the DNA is TGTGCCAGCAGTTTACCTTATAGCAATCAGCCCCAGCATTTT.

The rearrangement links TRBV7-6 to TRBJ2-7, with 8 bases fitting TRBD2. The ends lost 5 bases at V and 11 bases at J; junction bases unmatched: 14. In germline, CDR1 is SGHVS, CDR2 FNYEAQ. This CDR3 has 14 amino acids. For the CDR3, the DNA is TGTGCCAGCAGCCCCGCGGGGGGAGTGATTAAGGAGTACTTC. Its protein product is CASSPAGGVIKEYF.

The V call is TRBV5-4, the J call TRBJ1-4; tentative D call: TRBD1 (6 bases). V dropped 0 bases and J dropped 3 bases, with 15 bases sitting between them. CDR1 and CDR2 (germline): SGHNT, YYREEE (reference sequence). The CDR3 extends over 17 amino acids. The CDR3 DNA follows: TGTGCCAGCAGCTTGGGAGGGGGATCCGGGCCTAATGAAAAACTGTTTTTT. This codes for CASSLGGGSGPNEKLFF.

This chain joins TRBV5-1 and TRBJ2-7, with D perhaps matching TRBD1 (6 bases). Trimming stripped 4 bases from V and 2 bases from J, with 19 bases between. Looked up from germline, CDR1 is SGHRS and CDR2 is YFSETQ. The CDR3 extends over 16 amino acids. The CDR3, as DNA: TGCGCCAGCAGCCCCACAGGGAGCCAGGAGACCTACGAGCAGTACTTC. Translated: CASSPTGSQETYEQYF.

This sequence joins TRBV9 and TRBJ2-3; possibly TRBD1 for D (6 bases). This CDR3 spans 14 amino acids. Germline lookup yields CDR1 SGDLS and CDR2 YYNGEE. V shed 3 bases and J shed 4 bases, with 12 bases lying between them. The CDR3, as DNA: TGTGCCAGCAGCGGCCTAGGGGGATCAGATACGCAGTATTTT. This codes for CASSGLGGSDTQYF.